The sequence of this TCR beta chain was determined in a study of OX40 agonist ivuxolimab in advanced cancers. Study overall: An agonistic human IgG2 monoclonal antibody against OX40 (CD134) was given. Dose-escalation patients' cancers were hepatocellular carcinoma, melanoma, renal cell or head and neck cancer.

Produced via immunoSEQ multiplex PCR; TCRdb's table is partial and in-frame only. The table records fewer than 85,000 clones, approximately 86% of them present only once. Trimming removed 4 bases from V and 7 bases from J, with 10 bases in between. The CDR3 has 13 amino acids. The germline V gene has CDR1 SNHLY and CDR2 FYNNEI. The TCR comes from an adult with an advanced solid tumor such as melanoma, head and neck, liver or kidney cancer. The chain recombines TRBV2 with TRBJ2-2, with TRBD2 as a possible D gene (5 bases). Sequencing was performed on CD4+ or CD8+ T cells sorted from blood, taken in a trial of the OX40 agonist ivuxolimab. The chain's CDR3 is CASSAPGNGELFF. For the CDR3, the DNA is TGTGCCAGCAGTGCCCCGGGAAACGGGGAGCTGTTTTTT.